Reported below is one T cell receptor (beta chain). This CDR3 is 15 amino acids long. Trimming removed 2 bases from V and 8 bases from J, with 16 bases in between. CDR1 SGHTA and CDR2 FQGNSA come from the germline V gene. The source of the sample is a study of blood T cell repertoires in COVID-19. Whole-study context: Acute and convalescent COVID-19 samples came from the United States, Italy and Spain. The analysed material was cDNA or gDNA that came from T cells, B-cell-depleted T cells, or PBMCs.

Original data processing: Estimation of nucleated cell counts relied on the amplification of reference gene primers. The repertoire was sequenced with immunoSEQ multiplex PCR; TCRdb's copy has only in-frame clones and lacks some. That table is the source of V, J and clone size, and D and trimming were worked out from the DNA. This sample has some 190,000 clones; 88% occur once, and the top ten carry approximately 4.4%. The source of this sequence is a human donor in a cohort sampled during active COVID-19. Sequenced input: peripheral blood. The V call is TRBV7-2, the J call TRBJ2-1; D might be TRBD2 (6 bases). The CDR3 coding sequence is TGTGCCAGCAGCTTAAATCTCGGCGGGGTAGATGAGCAGTTCTTC. It codes for CASSLNLGGVDEQFF.